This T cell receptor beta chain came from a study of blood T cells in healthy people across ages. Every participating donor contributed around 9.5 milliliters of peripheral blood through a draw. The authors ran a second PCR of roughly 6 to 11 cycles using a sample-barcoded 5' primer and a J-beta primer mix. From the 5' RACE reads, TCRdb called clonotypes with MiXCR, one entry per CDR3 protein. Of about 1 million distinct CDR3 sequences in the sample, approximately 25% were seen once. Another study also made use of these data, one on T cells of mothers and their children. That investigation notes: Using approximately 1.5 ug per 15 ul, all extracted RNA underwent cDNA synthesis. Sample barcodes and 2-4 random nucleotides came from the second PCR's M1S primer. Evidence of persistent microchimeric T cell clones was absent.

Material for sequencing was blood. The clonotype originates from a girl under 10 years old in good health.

CDR3 nucleotides: TGTGCCAGCAGTTTATCCACAGTAGACTATGGCTACACCTTC. It translates to CASSLSTVDYGYTF. The chain has TRBV27 and TRBJ1-2; no clear D gene. The V gene's germline CDR1 is MNHEY and CDR2 SMNVEV (reference sequence). Deletions cut 0 bases from V and 3 bases from J, with 8 bases between. The CDR3 sequence is 14 residues long.